This T cell receptor beta chain derives from a study of human T cells and chemical hapten exposure. Study as a whole: During the approximately 24-week study period, patients had diphenylcyclopropenone applied to the scalp every week.

V was shortened by 4 bases and J by 3 bases, with 13 bases between the two germline ends. Germline assignment: CDR1 SQVTM and CDR2 ANQGSEA. The CDR3 spans 13 residues. Time point reported: pre-sensitization, week 0. Treatment described: therapeutic diphenylcyclopropenone sensitization with weekly scalp DPC. This clonotype was observed a handful of times. One entry per CDR3 protein, called by TCRdb with MiXCR from the RACE reads. This table has fewer than 350,000 distinct CDR3 sequences, approximately 7.5% appearing once. The source of this sequence is a man between 18 and 35 years old with alopecia areata. Some clones in this sample may be carry-over from other donors' samples. Here the sequenced sample was whole blood, taken in connection with sensitization to the hapten diphenylcyclopropenone (DPC). The chain couples TRBV29-1 to TRBJ2-7; D is tentatively TRBD1 or TRBD2 (5 bases each). This chain's CDR3 is CSVGDPSFYEQYF. DNA for the CDR3: TGCAGCGTTGGGGACCCAAGTTTCTACGAGCAGTACTTC.